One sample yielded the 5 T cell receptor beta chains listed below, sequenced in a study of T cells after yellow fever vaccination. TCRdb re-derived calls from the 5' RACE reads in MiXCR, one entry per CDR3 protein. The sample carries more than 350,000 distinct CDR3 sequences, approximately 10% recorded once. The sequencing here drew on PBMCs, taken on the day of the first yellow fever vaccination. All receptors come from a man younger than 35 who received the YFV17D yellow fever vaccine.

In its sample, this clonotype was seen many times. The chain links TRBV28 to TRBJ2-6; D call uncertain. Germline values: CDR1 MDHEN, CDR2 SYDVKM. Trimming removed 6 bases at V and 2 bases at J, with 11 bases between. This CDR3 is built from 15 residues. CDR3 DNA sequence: TGTGCCAGCAGCCCCCCAAGAACTGGGGCCAACGTCCTGACTTTC. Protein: CASSPPRTGANVLTF.

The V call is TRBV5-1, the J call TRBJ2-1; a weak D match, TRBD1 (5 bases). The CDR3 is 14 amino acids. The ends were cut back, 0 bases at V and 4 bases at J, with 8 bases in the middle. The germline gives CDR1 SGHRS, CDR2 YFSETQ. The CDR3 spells CASSLGQRYNEQFF. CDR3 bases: TGCGCCAGCAGCTTGGGACAGAGGTACAATGAGCAGTTCTTC.

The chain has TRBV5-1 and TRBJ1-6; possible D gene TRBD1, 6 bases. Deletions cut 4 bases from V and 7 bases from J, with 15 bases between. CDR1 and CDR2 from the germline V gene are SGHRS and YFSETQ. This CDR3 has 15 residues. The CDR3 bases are TGCGCCAGCAGCCCCCAGGGGCAGGGGAATTCACCCCTCCACTTT. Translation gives CASSPQGQGNSPLHF.

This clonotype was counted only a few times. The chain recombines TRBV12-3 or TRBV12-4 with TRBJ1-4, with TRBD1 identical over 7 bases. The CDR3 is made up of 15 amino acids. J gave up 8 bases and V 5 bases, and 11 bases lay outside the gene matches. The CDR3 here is CASSASQGLEEKLFF. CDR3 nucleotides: TGTGCCAGCAGTGCCTCACAGGGGCTGGAGGAAAAACTGTTTTTT.

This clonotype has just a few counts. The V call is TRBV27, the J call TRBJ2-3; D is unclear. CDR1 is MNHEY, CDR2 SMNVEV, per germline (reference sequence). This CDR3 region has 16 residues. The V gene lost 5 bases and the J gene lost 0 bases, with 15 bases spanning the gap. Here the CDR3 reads CASSRIRVLSTDTQYF. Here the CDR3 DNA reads TGTGCCAGCAGTCGTATAAGAGTACTAAGCACAGATACGCAGTATTTT.